The rows below give T cell receptor beta chains drawn from one sample of a study of blood T cell repertoires in COVID-19. Generated by immunoSEQ multiplex PCR, the TCRdb table keeps only in-frame clones and is missing some. The profile shows around 250,000 clones, about 87% of them singletons. Sequencing was performed on PBMCs or T cells enriched from blood (not recorded which). Receptors were obtained from a woman between 50 and 59 years old who had recovered from COVID-19. The CDR3 runs from the conserved cysteine through the conserved F or W. Fields, in order: clone size, D gene, V gene, J gene, CDR3 DNA, CDR3 protein. D genes are given only for firm matches. Only part of the rows carry a size: once, few, many, or a class if the clone is expanded.

.	.	TRBV12-3/TRBV12-4	TRBJ1-1	TGTGCCAGCAGTTTAGATGGGGGGGCGGCTTTCTTT	CASSLDGGAAFF
.	.	TRBV6-5	TRBJ1-3	TGTGCCAGCAGTTACCGACAGGGAAACACCATATATTTT	CASSYRQGNTIYF
.	.	TRBV2	TRBJ2-1	TGTGCCAGCATAGCAGCGAGCTCCTACAATGAGCAGTTCTTC	CASIAASSYNEQFF
.	TRBD1	TRBV28	TRBJ1-3	TGTGCCAGCAGCCCCCAGGGGGCGCGGGGAAACACCATATATTTT	CASSPQGARGNTIYF
.	.	TRBV5-1	TRBJ1-1	TGCGCCAGCAGCTTATACAGGGATACGAACACTGAAGCTTTCTTT	CASSLYRDTNTEAFF
few	TRBD1	TRBV20-1	TRBJ1-2	TGCAGTGCTAGTCGACAGGGGCCCTCCACCACCTTC	CSASRQGPSTTF
.	TRBD2	TRBV28	TRBJ2-3	TGTGCCAGCTGGACTAGCGGGAGGTGGACGCAGTATTTT	CASWTSGRWTQYF
.	.	TRBV28	TRBJ1-1	TGTGCCAGCAGTTACCGGGCCGCGGGGGCTGAAGCTTTCTTT	CASSYRAAGAEAFF
.	TRBD2	TRBV5-1	TRBJ2-3	TGCGCCAGCAGCTTGGGCCTAGCGGGAGATACGCAGTATTTT	CASSLGLAGDTQYF
once	.	TRBV27	TRBJ2-7	TGTGCCAGCAGTTTAAACACAGATACAACCTACGAGCAGTACTTC	CASSLNTDTTYEQYF
.	TRBD1	TRBV7-3	TRBJ1-2	TGTGCCAGCAGCCCTACAGGGGGCGGCTACACCTTC	CASSPTGGGYTF
.	.	TRBV12-5	TRBJ2-7	TGTGCTAGTACCCGCGGGAAGTACGAGCAGTACTTC	CASTRGKYEQYF
.	.	TRBV5-4	TRBJ1-1	TGTGCCAGCATCGCTAGTGGAAGCACTGAAGCTTTCTTT	CASIASGSTEAFF
.	TRBD2	TRBV28	TRBJ2-7	TGTGCCAGCAGTCTCGGGACTAGCGGGAGTTACGAGCAGTACTTC	CASSLGTSGSYEQYF
.	.	TRBV6-8	TRBJ1-5	TGTGCCAGCAGCCTACTCGGAGTTTGGAATCAGCCCCAGCATTTT	CASSLLGVWNQPQHF
few	.	TRBV10-3	TRBJ2-3	TGTGCCATCCTACCCGGGACTGACACAGATACGCAGTATTTT	CAILPGTDTDTQYF
.	.	TRBV12-3/TRBV12-4	TRBJ2-7	TGTGCCAGCAGTCAGGGAAGGGGCTACGAGCAGTACTTC	CASSQGRGYEQYF
.	.	TRBV2	TRBJ2-5	TGTGCTAGCAACCTCCAAGGGACACAAGAGACCCAGTACTTC	CASNLQGTQETQYF
.	TRBD1	TRBV27	TRBJ2-7	TGTGCCACCTCGACAGGGAGCTCCTACGAGCAGTACTTC	CATSTGSSYEQYF
.	.	TRBV7-3	TRBJ2-1	TGTGCCAGCAGCTTGGACTACGGGTTCCCCTACAATGAGCAGTTCTTC	CASSLDYGFPYNEQFF
.	TRBD2	TRBV5-1	TRBJ2-3	TGCGCCAGCAGCCTGCGTTCCGGGACTAGCGGAACAGATACGCAGTATTTT	CASSLRSGTSGTDTQYF
.	TRBD1	TRBV6-5	TRBJ1-1	TGTGCCAGCAGTTGGGGACAGGGGAAAGTCACTGAAGCTTTCTTT	CASSWGQGKVTEAFF
.	.	TRBV18	TRBJ2-7	TGTGCCAGCTCACCCTCGGGGAGCAGCTCCTACGAGCAGTACTTC	CASSPSGSSSYEQYF
.	.	TRBV11-3	TRBJ1-1	TGTGCCAGCAGCCTAGGGGGAGCCGGCACTGAAGCTTTCTTT	CASSLGGAGTEAFF
few	TRBD2	TRBV9	TRBJ2-7	TGTGCCAGCGCGGGGGGAAATAGCGGGAGTCGCCACGAGCAGTACTTC	CASAGGNSGSRHEQYF
once	TRBD1	TRBV7-3	TRBJ2-6	TGTGCCAGCAGCTTAATCAGGGGGCGCTCATATGGGGCCAACGTCCTGACTTTC	CASSLIRGRSYGANVLTF
once	TRBD1	TRBV19	TRBJ1-5	TGTGCCAGTAGTATAGATGACAGGGGGCAACCTGAATACGAGCGGCCCCAGCATTTT	CASSIDDRGQPEYERPQHF
.	.	TRBV5-4	TRBJ1-1	TGTGCCAGCAGCTCGACAGTGAACACTGAAGCTTTCTTT	CASSSTVNTEAFF
.	.	TRBV4-1	TRBJ1-3	TGCGCCAGCAGCCAAGATAGTACGGCTGGAAACACCATATATTTT	CASSQDSTAGNTIYF
.	.	TRBV28	TRBJ1-2	TGTGCCAGCAGTACTGTAGGAGTGGGGGGGGTCTACGGCTACACCTTC	CASSTVGVGGVYGYTF
.	.	TRBV28	TRBJ1-2	TGTGCCAGCAGTTTCGGACAGCCAAATAACTATGGCTACACCTTC	CASSFGQPNNYGYTF
.	TRBD2	TRBV4-1	TRBJ2-7	TGCGCCAGCAGCCAAGATATGGTAGCGGGATTCTACGAGCAGTACTTC	CASSQDMVAGFYEQYF
.	TRBD2	TRBV7-3	TRBJ2-3	TGTGCCAGCAGCTTACTAACTAGCGGAGACACAGATACGCAGTATTTT	CASSLLTSGDTDTQYF
.	TRBD2	TRBV19	TRBJ2-1	TGTGCCAGTAGCACACGGGGCCTAGCGGGGATTAGCTCCTACAATGAGCAGTTCTTC	CASSTRGLAGISSYNEQFF
.	.	TRBV28	TRBJ1-1	TGTGCCAGCAGCCCCGGCGGGTTTGACACTGAAGCTTTCTTT	CASSPGGFDTEAFF